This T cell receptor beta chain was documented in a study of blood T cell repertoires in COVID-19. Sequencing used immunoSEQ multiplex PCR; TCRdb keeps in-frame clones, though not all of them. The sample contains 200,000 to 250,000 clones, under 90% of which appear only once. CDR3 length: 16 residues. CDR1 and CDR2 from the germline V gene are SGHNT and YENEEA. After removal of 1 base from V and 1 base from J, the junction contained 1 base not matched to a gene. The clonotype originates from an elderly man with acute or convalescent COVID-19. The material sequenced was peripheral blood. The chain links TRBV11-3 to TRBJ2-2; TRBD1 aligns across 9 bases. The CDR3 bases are TGTGCCAGCAGCTTAGGGGGACAGGGGAACACCGGGGAGCTGTTTTTT. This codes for CASSLGGQGNTGELFF.